Each of the 9 T cell receptor beta chains below was sequenced from the same sample in a study of T-cell memory formation after mild COVID-19. TCRdb itself ran the 5' RACE reads through MiXCR, one entry per CDR3 protein. Among roughly 29,000 distinct CDR3 sequences, approximately 12% were seen once, and the ten largest hold 13% to 15%. The sequencing sample was made of PBMCs or a T cell subset sorted from them (not recorded which). Source of these receptors: an adult woman who had mild COVID-19 (a few samples of this study predate the infection). Cell type and time point are not known.

This clonotype occurred many times. The chain is built from TRBV14 and TRBJ2-3; 7 bases fit TRBD1. Germline CDR1 SGHDN, CDR2 FVKESK. V gave up 2 bases and J gave up 1 base; unmatched junction bases: 3. This CDR3 has 15 residues. Here the CDR3 DNA reads TGTGCCAGCAGCCAACAGGGGGTCGGCACAGATACGCAGTATTTT. The encoded protein is CASSQQGVGTDTQYF.

This clonotype is medium-sized (0.01 to 0.1%). This chain connects TRBV4-2 to TRBJ2-3, with D perhaps matching TRBD2 (5 bases). CDR3 length: 15 amino acids. The germline V gene encodes CDR1 LGHNA and CDR2 YNFKEQ. The V gene lost 1 base and the J gene lost 2 bases, with 10 bases spanning the gap. CDR3 residues: CASSQGGLDTDTQYF. The CDR3 DNA is TGTGCCAGCAGCCAAGGAGGGCTAGACACAGATACGCAGTATTTT.

This rearrangement joins TRBV5-4 to TRBJ2-1; perhaps TRBD1 as D (6 bases). V gave up 2 bases and J gave up 0 bases, with 9 bases separating them. The germline V gene has CDR1 SGHNT and CDR2 YYREEE (reference sequence). The CDR3 spans 15 residues. The CDR3: CASSFRGISYNEQFF. CDR3 nucleotides: TGTGCCAGCAGCTTCAGGGGAATCTCCTACAATGAGCAGTTCTTC.

Many counts were recorded for this clonotype. The V gene is TRBV7-3, the J gene TRBJ1-1; D is unclear. Germline V CDR1 and CDR2: SGHTA, FQGTGA. The length of the CDR3 is 14 residues. Trimming removed 3 bases at V and 0 bases at J, with 8 bases between. The CDR3 protein is CASSLGPMNTEAFF. DNA for the CDR3: TGTGCCAGCAGCTTGGGCCCGATGAACACTGAAGCTTTCTTT.

At least ten counts were recorded for this clonotype. V and J are TRBV5-6 and TRBJ2-2; D is perhaps TRBD2 (6 bases). The CDR3 runs 14 residues. Trimming cost V 3 bases and J 6 bases, with 12 bases left between them. Germline V gene data show CDR1 as SGHDT and CDR2 as YYEEEE. The CDR3 sequence is CASSYGLYPGELFF. In DNA form, the CDR3 reads TGTGCCAGCAGCTACGGACTATACCCCGGGGAGCTGTTTTTT.

This clonotype was picked up many times. The chain recombines TRBV7-2 with TRBJ2-7; D not certain. The V gene's germline CDR1 is SGHTA and CDR2 FQGNSA. This CDR3 comprises 11 residues. Deletions cut 4 bases from V and 2 bases from J, with 3 bases between. The CDR3 loop is CASSSAYEQYF. CDR3 DNA sequence: TGTGCCAGCAGCTCAGCCTACGAGCAGTACTTC.

By proportion, this clonotype is medium-sized. The rearrangement joins TRBV7-2 to TRBJ2-1; tentatively, D is TRBD2 (5 bases). Trimming took 3 bases from V and 10 from J, leaving 10 bases between them. The CDR3 runs 12 residues. CDR1 and CDR2 from the germline V gene are SGHTA and FQGNSA. The CDR3 reads CASSFRGPEQFF. The CDR3, as DNA: TGTGCCAGCAGCTTCCGGGGTCCGGAGCAGTTCTTC.

In its sample, this clonotype was seen once. V is TRBV18 and J is TRBJ1-2, with 7 nucleotides matching TRBD1. CDR1 is KGHSH, CDR2 LQKENI, per germline. This CDR3 has 14 amino acids. V was clipped by 3 bases and J by 6 bases; unmatched bases: 7. As DNA, the CDR3 is TGTGCCAGCTCACCTGAGACAGGGAAAGATGGCTACACCTTC. This encodes CASSPETGKDGYTF.

This clonotype was seen at least ten times. The rearrangement links TRBV7-8 to TRBJ1-6; D might be TRBD1 (5 bases). The germline V and J ends were trimmed by 0 bases and 1 base, with 13 bases remaining between them. The CDR3 length is 18 residues. From germline, CDR1 is SGHVS and CDR2 FQNEAQ. The CDR3 sequence: CASSLARRQSSYNSPLHF. Written as DNA, the CDR3 is TGTGCCAGCAGCTTAGCAAGGCGACAGAGTTCCTATAATTCACCCCTCCACTTT.